A selection of T cell receptor beta chains follows, all from one sample in a study of T cell repertoires in cytomegalovirus infection. MiXCR was run by TCRdb on the reads, yielding one entry per CDR3 protein. The sample holds 510,000 or so distinct CDR3 sequences, 26% seen once. The sample comprised PBMCs. These TCRs come from a human donor in good health (CMV status not recorded). Some clones in this sample may be carry-over from other donors' samples. Each CDR3 is given with its conserved first and last residue. D genes are given only for firm matches. Expanded clones get a size class; other rows say once, few or many, or leave the size out.

TGTGCCAGCAGCTTTCCCCCTCCGGGGACCGGGGAGCTGTTTTTT	CASSFPPPGTGELFF	NA	TRBV5-6	TRBJ2-2	NA
TGTGCCAGCGGAACTAGCGGGGGGACGGGTGAGCAGTTCTTC	CASGTSGGTGEQFF	TRBD2	TRBV6-6	TRBJ2-1	NA
TGTGCCAGCAGTTTGTCCTCGGGGTTGGCGGAAGCTTTCTTT	CASSLSSGLAEAFF	NA	TRBV27	TRBJ1-1	NA
TGTGCCAGCAGCCCGTGGGCAGGGGTTGGCTACACCTTC	CASSPWAGVGYTF	NA	TRBV7-2	TRBJ1-2	few
TGCGCCAGCAGCCAAGGGGGACAGGGTGACATGAACACTGAAGCTTTCTTT	CASSQGGQGDMNTEAFF	TRBD1	TRBV4-1	TRBJ1-1	NA
TGTGCCAGCAGTCCAAGCGGGAGGAGTGAGACCCAGTACTTC	CASSPSGRSETQYF	TRBD2	TRBV6-6	TRBJ2-5	few
TGTGCCAGCATGGACGTAGAGACCCAGTACTTC	CASMDVETQYF	NA	TRBV6-2/TRBV6-3	TRBJ2-5	few
TGTGCCAGCCGTCGGGAAGGAAACACCATATATTTT	CASRREGNTIYF	NA	TRBV12-3/TRBV12-4	TRBJ1-3	NA
TGTGCCAGTGTAGAGCGGGACCGCTACATTGAGCAGTTCTTC	CASVERDRYIEQFF	TRBD2	TRBV19	TRBJ2-1	NA
TGCAGTGCTAGTCGCGAGGGCAAGGATACGCAGTATTTT	CSASREGKDTQYF	NA	TRBV20-1	TRBJ2-3	NA
TGTGCCAGTACCAGAGAGAGCCTTAGCAATCAGCCCCAGCATTTT	CASTRESLSNQPQHF	NA	TRBV19	TRBJ1-5	few
TGCGGGGTGTACCAAGAGACCCAGTACTTC	CGVYQETQYF	NA	TRBV20-1	TRBJ2-5	NA
TGTGCCAGCAGCTACAACAGGGGAATAGCAGATACGCAGTATTTT	CASSYNRGIADTQYF	TRBD1	TRBV7-8	TRBJ2-3	many
TGTGCCAGCAGTTATTGGACCGGGGAGCTGTTTTTT	CASSYWTGELFF	NA	TRBV6-2/TRBV6-3	TRBJ2-2	NA
TGTGCCAGCAGCATGGGGATGGACAATCAGCCCCAGCATTTT	CASSMGMDNQPQHF	NA	TRBV6-1	TRBJ1-5	few
TGTGCCAGCAGCCACCTGGACTCGAGAACCTACAATGAGCAGTTCTTC	CASSHLDSRTYNEQFF	NA	TRBV14	TRBJ2-1	few
TGTGCCAGCCGGACTCGGAGCACAGATACGCAGTATTTT	CASRTRSTDTQYF	NA	TRBV19	TRBJ2-3	many
TGTGCCAGCAGTTCGGGGGGCCAGAACACTGAAGCTTTCTTT	CASSSGGQNTEAFF	NA	TRBV27	TRBJ1-1	NA
TGTGCCAGCAGTTACTCGATTGGCCGTAATGAGCAGTTCTTC	CASSYSIGRNEQFF	NA	TRBV6-5	TRBJ2-1	few
TGTGCCAGCAGTTCCCGGGTCCTCTCCTCCACGGGGACGGCCGGGGCCAACGTCCTGACTTTC	CASSSRVLSSTGTAGANVLTF	NA	TRBV28	TRBJ2-6	NA
TGTGCCAGCACGCAATTATCGAACACTGAAGCTTTCTTT	CASTQLSNTEAFF	NA	TRBV11-1	TRBJ1-1	NA
TGTGCCAGCAGTAACTCAGGGGGCTACACTGAAGCTTTCTTT	CASSNSGGYTEAFF	TRBD1	TRBV6-2/TRBV6-3	TRBJ1-1	few
TGTGCCAGCAGTTTGACCAGTAGACCTCAAGCTTTCTTT	CASSLTSRPQAFF	NA	TRBV28	TRBJ1-1	few
TGTGCCAGCAGCTCACCAAGGGGGACCACCTCTCTCAATGAGCAGTTCTTC	CASSSPRGTTSLNEQFF	NA	TRBV7-6	TRBJ2-1	NA
TGCGCCAGCAGCCAAGGTGGCCGTATACAGAAGGACGAGCAGTACTTC	CASSQGGRIQKDEQYF	NA	TRBV4-1	TRBJ2-7	NA
TGTGCCAGCAGTGCCGGGCTAGCGGGAGTTTGGACCTACAATGAGCAGTTCTTC	CASSAGLAGVWTYNEQFF	TRBD2	TRBV28	TRBJ2-1	NA
TGTGCCAGCAGCTTATCGGGACAGCCCTACGAGCAGTACTTC	CASSLSGQPYEQYF	TRBD1	TRBV7-6	TRBJ2-7	many
TGTGCCAGCAGTCGGGACTATTCTAGGCTGGGCTACACCTTC	CASSRDYSRLGYTF	NA	TRBV2	TRBJ1-2	NA
TGTGCCAGCAGTCTCCCCGGGACCCAAGGTCACGAGCAGTACTTC	CASSLPGTQGHEQYF	NA	TRBV28	TRBJ2-7	NA
TGTGCCAGCAGTTACTCCGGACAGGTTAATGAAAAACTGTTTTTT	CASSYSGQVNEKLFF	TRBD1	TRBV6-6	TRBJ1-4	NA
TGTGCCAGCAGAACAGGGGGCAGTGAGCAGTTCTTC	CASRTGGSEQFF	TRBD1	TRBV2	TRBJ2-1	NA
TGTGCCAGCAGTTACATCCGGGACAGCCGGGCGGGCTACACCTTC	CASSYIRDSRAGYTF	TRBD1	TRBV6-5	TRBJ1-2	NA
TGTGCCAGCAGTTTAATGAGGTCGGATTCACCCCTCCACTTT	CASSLMRSDSPLHF	NA	TRBV27	TRBJ1-6	NA
TGTGCCAGCAGGGGGGGAAGAAGTGGCAGTGCGCGGAACATTCAGTACTTC	CASRGGRSGSARNIQYF	NA	TRBV27	TRBJ2-4	few
TGTGCCAGCAGCTTAGAATATAGTCAGCCCCAGCATTTT	CASSLEYSQPQHF	NA	TRBV7-2	TRBJ1-5	many
TGTGCCAGCAGGACGATCCCAGACGGAGAGACCCAGTACTTC	CASRTIPDGETQYF	NA	TRBV7-9	TRBJ2-5	few
TGTGCCAGCAGTTACTCGGTATCTGGGAGCACCGGGGAGCTGTTTTTT	CASSYSVSGSTGELFF	NA	TRBV6-5	TRBJ2-2	few
TGTGCCAGCAGCCGCCCGGGACAGAATAATTCACCCCTCCACTTT	CASSRPGQNNSPLHF	TRBD1	TRBV6-1	TRBJ1-6	few
TGTGCCAGCAGTGACGTTTTGGGGACAGATACGCAGTATTTT	CASSDVLGTDTQYF	NA	TRBV6-8	TRBJ2-3	NA
TGTGCCAGCAGCTTAGGGGGCGAGACTGAAGCTTTCTTT	CASSLGGETEAFF	NA	TRBV7-9	TRBJ1-1	few
TGTGCCAGCAGCTTAACAGCCCATGAGCAGTTCTTC	CASSLTAHEQFF	NA	TRBV7-2	TRBJ2-1	many
TGCAGTTCTATTCCGGGACGCGGAGTGGGCGGCTACACCTTC	CSSIPGRGVGGYTF	NA	TRBV20-1	TRBJ1-2	NA
TGTGCCAGCAGTTACACGTTAGCGGGAGATTGGTACGAGCAGTACTTC	CASSYTLAGDWYEQYF	TRBD2	TRBV6-5	TRBJ2-7	NA
TGTGCCAGCAGTTTATCAGGGATCTATGGCTACACCTTC	CASSLSGIYGYTF	NA	TRBV27	TRBJ1-2	NA
TGTGCCAGCAGCTTGGGGCCGATGGATACGCAGTATTTT	CASSLGPMDTQYF	NA	TRBV7-6	TRBJ2-3	many
TGTGCCAGCAGCGGCCGGGACAGGGGGCTAGCGGGGGGTAACGAGCAGTACTTC	CASSGRDRGLAGGNEQYF	NA	TRBV5-4	TRBJ2-7	NA
TGTGCCAGCAGTCCTAGCGGCTTAAGCTCCTACGAGCAGTACTTC	CASSPSGLSSYEQYF	TRBD2	TRBV5-5	TRBJ2-7	many
TGTGCCAGCAGCCGGACAGGCGACTCCTACAATGAGCAGTTCTTC	CASSRTGDSYNEQFF	TRBD1	TRBV2	TRBJ2-1	NA
TGTGCCAGCAGTTACCCCCCCCTAGCGGGAGTGGGAGATACGCAGTATTTT	CASSYPPLAGVGDTQYF	TRBD2	TRBV6-2/TRBV6-3	TRBJ2-3	few
TGTGCCAGCAGCTGGAACAGGGGACAAGAGACCCAGTACTTC	CASSWNRGQETQYF	TRBD1	TRBV7-2	TRBJ2-5	many
TGCAGTGCTAGTCTCTACACCGACTCCTACGAGCAGTACTTC	CSASLYTDSYEQYF	NA	TRBV20-1	TRBJ2-7	NA
TGTGCCAGCAGGGCATTTGCAACTAATGAAAAACTGTTTTTT	CASRAFATNEKLFF	NA	TRBV28	TRBJ1-4	NA